This TCR beta chain was documented in a study of cytomegalovirus exposure and HLA in healthy donors. Study results and limitations: A few CMV-associated chains proved CMV antigen-specific in vitro. In a later analysis, across HLA loci, associated TCR counts were highest for DRB1, lowest for HLA-C. A later analysis reportedly found fewer N-insertions in an Asian-associated ancestry cluster than the roughly 700-donor mean.

The CDR3 loop spans 14 amino acids. Per the germline V gene, CDR1 is GTSNPN and CDR2 is SVGIG (reference sequence). The V gene lost 3 bases and the J gene lost 7 bases, with 17 bases spanning the gap. In the PCR, 60 Vbeta and 13 Jbeta primers were used. In the authors' methods: Unique TCR beta chains totaled about 73 million in a later count, with around 10 million of them shared. The data were produced by immunoSEQ multiplex PCR, yet TCRdb's version contains in-frame clones alone and is incomplete. That table gives V, J and clone size, and the DNA gave D and trimming. There are some 150,000 clones in the sample; approximately 80% occur only once, and 5.6% lies in the top ten. In regard to this clone: Antigen unknown.

The sequencing input was PBMCs. The chain uses TRBV30 and TRBJ2-3; D is possibly TRBD2 (6 bases). This receptor was identified in a woman between 40 and 50 years old in good health and CMV-seropositive. The CDR3, as DNA: TGTGCCTGGAGGGCGACTAGTTCGAGTTATACGCAGTATTTT. This codes for CAWRATSSSYTQYF. Combining the CDR3 with reference TRBV30 and TRBJ2-3 gives the whole variable domain SQTIHQWPATLVQPVGSPLSLECTVEGTSNPNLYWYRQAAGRGLQLLFYSVGIGQISSEVPQNLSASRPQDRQFILSSKKLLLSDSGFYLCAWRATSSSYTQYFGPGTRLTVL.